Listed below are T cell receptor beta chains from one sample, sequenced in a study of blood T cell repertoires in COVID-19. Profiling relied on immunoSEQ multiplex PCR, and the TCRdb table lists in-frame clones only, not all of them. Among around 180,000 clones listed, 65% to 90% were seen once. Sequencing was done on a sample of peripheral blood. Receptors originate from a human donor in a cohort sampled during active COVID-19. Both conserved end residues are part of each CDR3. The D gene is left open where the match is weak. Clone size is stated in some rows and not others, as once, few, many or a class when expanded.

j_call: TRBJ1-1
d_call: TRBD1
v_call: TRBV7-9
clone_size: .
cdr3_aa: CASSWGQLDVNTEAFF
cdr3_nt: TGTGCCAGCAGCTGGGGACAGTTGGACGTGAACACTGAAGCTTTCTTT

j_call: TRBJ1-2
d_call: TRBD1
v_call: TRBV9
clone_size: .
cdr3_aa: CASSDGQGYGYTF
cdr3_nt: TGTGCCAGCAGCGACGGACAGGGGTATGGCTACACCTTC

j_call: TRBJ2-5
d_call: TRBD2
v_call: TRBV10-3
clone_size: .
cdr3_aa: CAISNPSGRFETQYF
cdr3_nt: TGTGCCATCAGTAACCCTAGCGGGAGGTTTGAGACCCAGTACTTC

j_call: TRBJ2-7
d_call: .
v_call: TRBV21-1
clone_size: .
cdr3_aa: CASSSRTQLPYEQYF
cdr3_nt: TGTGCCAGCAGCTCCCGGACTCAACTACCCTACGAGCAGTACTTC

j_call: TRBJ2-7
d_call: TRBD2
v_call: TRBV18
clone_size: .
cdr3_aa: CASSGRETGEQYF
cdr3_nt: TGTGCCAGCTCCGGGCGGGAGACGGGCGAGCAGTACTTC

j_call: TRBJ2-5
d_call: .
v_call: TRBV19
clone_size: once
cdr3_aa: CASSNRRDFQETQYF
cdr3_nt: TGTGCCAGTAGTAACCGCCGGGACTTCCAAGAGACCCAGTACTTC

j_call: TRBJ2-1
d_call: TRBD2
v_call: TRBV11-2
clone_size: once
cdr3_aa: CASRVAGSINEQFF
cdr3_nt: TGTGCCAGCAGGGTAGCGGGTTCCATCAATGAGCAGTTCTTC

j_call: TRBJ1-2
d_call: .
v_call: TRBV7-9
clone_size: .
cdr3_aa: CARALWSDYGYTF
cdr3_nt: TGTGCGAGAGCGTTATGGAGTGACTATGGCTACACCTTC

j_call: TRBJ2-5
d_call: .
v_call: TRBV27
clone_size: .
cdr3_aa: CASSLWGGGETQYF
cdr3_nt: TGTGCCAGCAGTTTATGGGGGGGCGGGGAGACCCAGTACTTC

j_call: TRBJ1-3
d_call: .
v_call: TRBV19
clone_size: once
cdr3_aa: CASTPEENTIYF
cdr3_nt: TGTGCCAGTACCCCGGAGGAAAACACCATATATTTT

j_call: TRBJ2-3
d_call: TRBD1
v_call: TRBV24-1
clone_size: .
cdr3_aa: CATSGGQGVTDTQYF
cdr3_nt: TGTGCCACCAGTGGGGGACAGGGTGTGACAGATACGCAGTATTTT

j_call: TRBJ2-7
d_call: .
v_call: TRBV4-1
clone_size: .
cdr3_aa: CASSQDQSSYEQYF
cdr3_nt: TGCGCCAGCAGCCAAGATCAGTCTTCCTACGAGCAGTACTTC

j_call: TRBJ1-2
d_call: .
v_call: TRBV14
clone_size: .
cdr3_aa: CASSQGVAGYTF
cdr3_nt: TGTGCCAGCAGCCAAGGTGTGGCTGGCTACACCTTC

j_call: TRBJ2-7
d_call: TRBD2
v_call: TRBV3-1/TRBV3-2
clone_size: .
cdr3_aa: CASSRLGGLAGSYEQYF
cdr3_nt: TGTGCCAGCAGCCGCCTAGGAGGCCTAGCGGGATCCTACGAGCAGTACTTC

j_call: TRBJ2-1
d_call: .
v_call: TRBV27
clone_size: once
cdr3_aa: CASSPLTSRDEQFF
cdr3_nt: TGTGCCAGCAGTCCCCTGACTAGTCGGGATGAGCAGTTCTTC

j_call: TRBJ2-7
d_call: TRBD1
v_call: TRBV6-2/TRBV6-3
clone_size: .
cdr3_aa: CASSGVLGDRATYEQYF
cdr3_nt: TGTGCCAGCAGTGGCGTCCTAGGGGACAGGGCCACCTACGAGCAGTACTTC

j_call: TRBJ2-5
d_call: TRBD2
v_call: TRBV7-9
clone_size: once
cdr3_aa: CASSSGLAKETQYF
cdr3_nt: TGTGCCAGCAGCTCGGGACTAGCCAAAGAGACCCAGTACTTC

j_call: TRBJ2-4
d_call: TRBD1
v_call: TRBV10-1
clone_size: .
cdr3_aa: CASSATGGNIQYF
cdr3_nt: TGCGCCAGCAGTGCGACAGGGGGGAACATTCAGTACTTC

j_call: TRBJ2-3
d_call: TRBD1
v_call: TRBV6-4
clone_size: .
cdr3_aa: CASSAGTGGTDTQYF
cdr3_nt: TGTGCCAGCAGTGCCGGGACAGGGGGCACAGATACGCAGTATTTT

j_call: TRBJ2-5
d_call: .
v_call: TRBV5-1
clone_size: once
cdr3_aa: CASSLAGGPETQYF
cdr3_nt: TGCGCCAGCAGCTTGGCGGGGGGCCCAGAGACCCAGTACTTC

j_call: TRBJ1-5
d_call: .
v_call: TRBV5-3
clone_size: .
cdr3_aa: CARSLRIGQPQHF
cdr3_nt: TGTGCCAGAAGCTTGAGGATCGGGCAGCCCCAGCATTTT

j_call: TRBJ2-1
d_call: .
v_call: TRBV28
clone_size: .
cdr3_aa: CASSLSWSSYNEQFF
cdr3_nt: TGTGCCAGCAGTTTAAGTTGGAGCTCCTACAATGAGCAGTTCTTC

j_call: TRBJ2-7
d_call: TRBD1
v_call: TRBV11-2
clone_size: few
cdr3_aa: CASSLGQGVGEQYF
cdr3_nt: TGTGCCAGCAGCTTAGGACAGGGTGTTGGGGAGCAGTACTTC

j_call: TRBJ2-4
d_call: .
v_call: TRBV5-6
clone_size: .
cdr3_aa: CASSERRLAKNIQYF
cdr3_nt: TGTGCCAGCAGCGAGCGGAGGTTAGCCAAAAACATTCAGTACTTC

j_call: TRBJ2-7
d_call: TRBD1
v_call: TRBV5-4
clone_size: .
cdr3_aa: CASSLRGTGEQEQYF
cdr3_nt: TGTGCCAGCAGCTTGCGCGGGACAGGGGAACAAGAGCAGTACTTC

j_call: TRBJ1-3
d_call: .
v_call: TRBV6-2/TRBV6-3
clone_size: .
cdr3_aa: CASSYFRLEAPGNTIYF
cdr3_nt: TGTGCCAGCAGTTATTTCAGGTTGGAAGCTCCTGGAAACACCATATATTTT

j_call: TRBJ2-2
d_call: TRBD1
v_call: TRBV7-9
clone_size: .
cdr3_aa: CASSRTGGYTGELFF
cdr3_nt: TGTGCCAGCAGCCGGACAGGGGGGTACACCGGGGAGCTGTTTTTT

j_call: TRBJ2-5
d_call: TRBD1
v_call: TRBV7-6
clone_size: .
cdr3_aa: CASSRGQGRETQYF
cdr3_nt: TGTGCCAGCAGCCGCGGACAGGGTAGAGAGACCCAGTACTTC

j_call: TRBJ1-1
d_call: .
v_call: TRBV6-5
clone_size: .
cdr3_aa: CASSYSRGRGGEAFF
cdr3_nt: TGTGCCAGCAGTTACTCCAGAGGGAGGGGGGGTGAAGCTTTCTTT

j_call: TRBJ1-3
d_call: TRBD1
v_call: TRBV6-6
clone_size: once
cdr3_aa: CASIKDRGFSGNTIYF
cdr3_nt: TGTGCCAGCATCAAGGACAGGGGGTTCTCTGGAAACACCATATATTTT

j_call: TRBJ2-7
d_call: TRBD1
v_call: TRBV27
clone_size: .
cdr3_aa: CASSPPGTGPHEQYF
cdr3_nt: TGTGCCAGCAGTCCCCCCGGGACAGGTCCCCACGAGCAGTACTTC

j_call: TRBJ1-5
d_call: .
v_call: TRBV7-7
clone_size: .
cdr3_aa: CASSLRQFSNQPQHF
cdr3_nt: TGTGCTAGCAGCTTACGCCAGTTCAGCAATCAGCCCCAGCATTTT

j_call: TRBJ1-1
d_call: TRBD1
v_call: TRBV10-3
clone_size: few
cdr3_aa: CAISGQGLNTEAFF
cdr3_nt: TGTGCCATCAGCGGACAGGGGTTGAACACTGAAGCTTTCTTT

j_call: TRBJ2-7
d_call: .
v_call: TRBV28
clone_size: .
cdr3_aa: CASSTPYEQYF
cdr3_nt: TGTGCCAGCAGTACTCCCTACGAGCAGTACTTC

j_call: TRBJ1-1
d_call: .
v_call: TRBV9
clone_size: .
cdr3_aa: CASSPYGNTEAFF
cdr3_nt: TGTGCCAGCAGCCCTTACGGGAACACTGAAGCTTTCTTT

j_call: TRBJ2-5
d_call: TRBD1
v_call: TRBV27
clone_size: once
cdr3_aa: CASSPRTGEETQYF
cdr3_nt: TGTGCCAGCAGTCCGCGGACAGGGGAGGAGACCCAGTACTTC

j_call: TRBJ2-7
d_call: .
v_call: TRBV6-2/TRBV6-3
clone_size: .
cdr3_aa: CASSWASPYEQYF
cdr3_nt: TGTGCCAGCAGTTGGGCTAGCCCCTACGAGCAGTACTTC

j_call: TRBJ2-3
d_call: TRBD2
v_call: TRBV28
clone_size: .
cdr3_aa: CASSASGVNTDTQYF
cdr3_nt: TGTGCCAGCAGTGCTAGCGGGGTAAACACAGATACGCAGTATTTT

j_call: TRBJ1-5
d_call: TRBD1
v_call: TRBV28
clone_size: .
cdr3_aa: CASRGPGTGDNQPQHF
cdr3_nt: TGTGCCAGCAGGGGTCCCGGGACAGGGGACAATCAGCCCCAGCATTTT

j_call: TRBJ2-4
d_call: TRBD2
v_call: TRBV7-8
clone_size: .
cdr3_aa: CASSRGTSGGMGDIQYF
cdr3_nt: TGTGCCAGCAGCCGTGGGACTAGCGGGGGGATGGGGGACATTCAGTACTTC

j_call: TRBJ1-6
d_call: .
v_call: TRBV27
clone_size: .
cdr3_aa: CASSLVSQGSSPLHF
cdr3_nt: TGTGCCAGCAGTCTTGTGTCGCAGGGGAGCTCACCCCTCCACTTT